Sequencing of this T cell receptor beta chain was carried out in a study of blood T cell repertoires in COVID-19. On the study more broadly: PBMCs, B-cell-depleted T cells, or T cells were the source of the cDNA or gDNA that made up the material.

Clones were sequenced by immunoSEQ multiplex PCR, and TCRdb holds only the in-frame ones, with some missing. The repertoire has 100,000 to 150,000 clones, just over 70% of them found once; the top ten carry under 0.95%. The source material was peripheral blood. The receptor comes from a human donor with acute or convalescent COVID-19. The donor label of this sample is uncertain.

In DNA form, the CDR3 reads TGTGCCAGCAGCCAAAGAGCGACAGACTCCTACGAGCAGTACTTC. Translated: CASSQRATDSYEQYF. J is TRBJ2-7 and V is TRBV7-9; maybe TRBD1 (5 bases). Germline values: CDR1 SEHNR, CDR2 FQNEAQ (reference sequence). The CDR3 is made up of 15 amino acids. V was cut by 5 bases and J by 0 bases, with 14 bases left in between.